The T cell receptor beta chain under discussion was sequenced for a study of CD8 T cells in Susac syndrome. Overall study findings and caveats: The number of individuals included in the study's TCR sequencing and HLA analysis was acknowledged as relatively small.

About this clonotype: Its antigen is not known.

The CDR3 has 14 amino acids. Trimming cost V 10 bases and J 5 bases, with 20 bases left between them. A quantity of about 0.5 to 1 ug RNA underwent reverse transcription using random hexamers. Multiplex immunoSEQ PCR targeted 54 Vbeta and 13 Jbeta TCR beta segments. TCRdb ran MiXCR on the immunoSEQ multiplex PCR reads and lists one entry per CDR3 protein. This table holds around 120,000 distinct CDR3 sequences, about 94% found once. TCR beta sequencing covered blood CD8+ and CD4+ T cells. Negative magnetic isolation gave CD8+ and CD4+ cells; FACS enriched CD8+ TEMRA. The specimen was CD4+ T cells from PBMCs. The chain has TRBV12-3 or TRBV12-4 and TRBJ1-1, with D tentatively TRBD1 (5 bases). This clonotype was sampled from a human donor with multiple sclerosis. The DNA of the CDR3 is TGTGCCATCAGATCCGGCCAGGGCGGAACTGAAGCTTTCTTT. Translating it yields CAIRSGQGGTEAFF.